These 15 T cell receptor beta chains share one sample of origin, sequenced in a study of blood T cells in healthy people across ages. Sample-barcoded 5' priming and a J-beta primer mix drove a second PCR of roughly 6 to 12 cycles. TCRdb used MiXCR to reprocess the 5' RACE reads, holding one entry per CDR3 protein. The table records hundreds of thousands of distinct CDR3 sequences, more than 45% of them present only once. The sequencing input was blood. The receptor source for this set is a man aged 30 to 39 in good health.

This chain joins TRBV3-1 and TRBJ2-1; 10 bases align to TRBD2. This CDR3 is 15 amino acids long. Germline V gene lookup returns CDR1 LGHDT and CDR2 YNNKEL (reference sequence). The trim removed 2 bases at V and 12 bases at J, leaving 10 bases unmatched. The CDR3 sequence: CASSQRTGLARTQFF. In nucleotides, the CDR3 is TGTGCCAGCAGCCAACGGACGGGACTAGCGCGAACGCAGTTCTTC.

This clonotype appeared a few times. The chain couples TRBV20-1 to TRBJ2-7, with D tentatively TRBD1 (5 bases). Germline V gene lookup returns CDR1 DFQATT and CDR2 SNEGSKA (reference sequence). CDR3 length: 15 residues. Trimming took off 0 bases at V and 2 bases at J, with 14 bases between the two ends. The DNA of the CDR3 is TGCAGTGCTAGAGATATCCATGGACAAACCTACGAGCAGTACTTC. It encodes CSARDIHGQTYEQYF.

V and J are TRBV20-1 and TRBJ2-5; tentatively, D is TRBD1 (7 bases). V dropped 5 bases and J dropped 5 bases, with 15 bases sitting between them. The CDR3 is made up of 13 amino acids. CDR1 DFQATT and CDR2 SNEGSKA come from the germline V gene (reference sequence). The CDR3 region has the DNA TGCAGTGCTCTTGAGCAGGGGGGCGAGACCCAGTACTTC. This translates into CSALEQGGETQYF.

This sequence joins TRBV10-3 and TRBJ2-5, with D perhaps being TRBD1 or TRBD2 (6 bases each). Trimming stripped 6 bases from V and 2 bases from J, with 13 bases between. This CDR3 has 14 amino acids. The germline V gene encodes CDR1 ENHRY and CDR2 SYGVKD. For the CDR3, the DNA is TGTGCCATCAGCGCTATAGGGGGGCAAGAGACCCAGTACTTC. It is translated as CAISAIGGQETQYF.

The chain recombines TRBV6-6 with TRBJ2-1; unclear D gene. The CDR3 covers 14 residues. From germline, CDR1 is MNHNY and CDR2 SVGAGI (reference sequence). With 6 bases removed from V and 4 bases from J, the gap between germline ends came to 13 bases. The CDR3 DNA follows: TGTGCCAGCAGCTCTACCGACGGGTACAATGAGCAGTTCTTC. Encoded protein: CASSSTDGYNEQFF.

V is TRBV5-5 and J is TRBJ2-6; D not certain. With 4 bases removed from V and 4 bases from J, the gap between germline ends came to 9 bases. Germline V gene sequence: CDR1 SGHKS, CDR2 YYEKEE (reference sequence). This CDR3 contains 14 residues. CDR3 sequence reads: CASSHSTGANVLTF. The CDR3 nucleotides read TGTGCCAGCAGCCACAGCACGGGGGCCAACGTCCTGACTTTC.

The genes are TRBV6-2 or TRBV6-3 and TRBJ1-2, with D unclear. Germline V gene data show CDR1 as MNHEY and CDR2 as SVGEGT. The CDR3 runs 13 residues. V was clipped by 4 bases and J by 6 bases, with 12 bases between them. As DNA, the CDR3 is TGTGCCAGCAGTTCCAGATTGGTGGATGGCTACACCTTC. This encodes CASSSRLVDGYTF.

The chain combines TRBV7-2 with TRBJ2-1; D remains unclear. V was clipped by 3 bases and J by 3 bases, with 15 bases between them. Germline values: CDR1 SGHTA, CDR2 FQGNSA. This CDR3 contains 16 residues. The CDR3 coding sequence is TGTGCCAGCAGCTTTCGCGTTAGTTCCTTCTACAATGAGCAGTTCTTC. Its translation is CASSFRVSSFYNEQFF.

This clonotype was counted only a few times. The genes are TRBV6-6 and TRBJ1-6, with D possibly matching TRBD1 (5 bases). The CDR3 extends over 17 amino acids. Germline V gene lookup returns CDR1 MNHNY and CDR2 SVGAGI (reference sequence). Here the CDR3 DNA reads TGTGCGGGTGCAGGGTCTCCCCGGAGCTCCTATAATTCACCCCTCCACTTT. Residues: CAGAGSPRSSYNSPLHF.

The V call is TRBV7-2, the J call TRBJ2-4, with 7 bases aligning to TRBD2. CDR3 length: 13 residues. Germline V gives CDR1 SGHTA, CDR2 FQGNSA. V trimming: 5 bases; J trimming: 7 bases; junction bases outside the gene matches: 5. This CDR3 reads CASSGAGRNIQYF. In DNA, the CDR3 is TGTGCCAGCAGCGGAGCGGGAAGGAACATTCAGTACTTC.

This clonotype was seen a few times. V and J are TRBV7-8 and TRBJ1-1; D not resolved. Between the trimmed V and J ends, which lost 2 bases and 4 bases, there was a span of 14 bases. This CDR3 contains 15 residues. CDR1 and CDR2 (germline): SGHVS, FQNEAQ. The CDR3 region has the DNA TGTGCCAGCAGCTTATCAGGCGGGGATGGCACTGAAGCTTTCTTT. As protein: CASSLSGGDGTEAFF.

This clonotype was recorded once. V and J are TRBV7-8 and TRBJ2-7; D call uncertain. The J call may be wrong; the DNA end is better matched by TRBJ2-5. The CDR3 contains 14 residues. CDR1 and CDR2 from the germline V gene are SGHVS and FQNEAQ. CDR3 sequence (DNA): TGTGCCAGCAGTCGGTCATCGGCGCGTGAGACCCAGTACTTC. It yields the protein CASSRSSARETQYF.

This sequence joins TRBV10-3 and TRBJ2-5, with D unresolved. The CDR3 is 11 residues long. V lost 0 bases and J lost 8, with 4 bases in between. Looked up from germline, CDR1 is ENHRY and CDR2 is SYGVKD. The CDR3 nucleotides are TGTGCCATCAGTGAGTCGGGTACCCAGTACTTC. Protein: CAISESGTQYF.

This clonotype appeared a few times. V usage is TRBV20-1 and J usage is TRBJ1-6; 9 bases map to TRBD1. The CDR3 loop spans 14 amino acids. CDR1 is DFQATT, CDR2 SNEGSKA, per germline (reference sequence). Trimming cost V 3 bases and J 9 bases; bases outside gene matches: 6. The CDR3 coding sequence is TGCAGTGCTAGGGAGGACAGGGGAGGTTCACCCCTCCACTTT. This codes for CSAREDRGGSPLHF.

This clonotype has just a few counts. This rearrangement joins TRBV11-2 to TRBJ2-1; 9 nucleotides match TRBD1. The germline V gene has CDR1 SGHAT and CDR2 FQNNGV. Germline trimming cut 6 bases from V and 7 bases from J; bases unmatched to any gene: 10. The CDR3 spans 15 residues. CDR3 sequence (DNA): TGTGCCAGCAGTTTGGACAGGGGTTATCAAAATGAGCAGTTCTTC. It specifies CASSLDRGYQNEQFF.